This TCR beta chain was obtained from a study of blood T cells in healthy people across ages. CDR1 KGHDR and CDR2 SFDVKD come from the germline V gene. CDR3 length equals 16 residues. Trimming shortened V by 12 bases and J by 3 bases, and 25 bases separated the two germline ends. Alongside a J-beta primer mix, a sample-barcoded 5' primer served in a second PCR lasting about 7 to 12 cycles. TCRdb analysed the 5' RACE reads with MiXCR anew, one entry per CDR3 protein. The sample lists about 1.6 million distinct CDR3 sequences; almost 35% were seen once. V and J are TRBV24-1 and TRBJ2-5, with D hard to call. Input material: blood. This clonotype was sampled from a woman in her thirties in good health. The CDR3 here is CASDRVPGWPKETQYF. Here the CDR3 DNA reads TGTGCCTCAGATCGCGTACCAGGTTGGCCGAAAGAGACCCAGTACTTC.